The TCR beta chain described here comes from a study of liver allograft versus peripheral blood T cells. Across the study: Recipients' peripheral blood served as the comparator for T cell receptor repertoires in transplanted livers.

Study-wide results and limits: A difference was reportedly observed between T cell receptor repertoires inside liver allografts and those in peripheral blood.

Notes on this clonotype: The antigen remains unidentified. It may be a read error: a sequence one base away is much more abundant.

TCRdb passed the reads through MiXCR, listing each CDR3 protein once. The table lists around 3,500 distinct CDR3 sequences, around 16% of them singletons. The sequence was collected from a human patient who had a liver transplant. Some T cells may have come from the graft donor.

CDR3 residues: CASSNGQGGNQPQHF. DNA of the CDR3: TGTGCCAGTAGTAACGGCCAGGGAGGCAATCAGCCCCAGCATTTT. The J gene is TRBJ1-5, the V gene TRBV19, with TRBD1 as a possible D gene (5 bases). The CDR3 contains 15 residues. The V gene lost 4 bases and the J gene lost 2 bases, with 12 bases spanning the gap. Germline CDR1 is LNHDA and CDR2 is SQIVND (reference sequence).